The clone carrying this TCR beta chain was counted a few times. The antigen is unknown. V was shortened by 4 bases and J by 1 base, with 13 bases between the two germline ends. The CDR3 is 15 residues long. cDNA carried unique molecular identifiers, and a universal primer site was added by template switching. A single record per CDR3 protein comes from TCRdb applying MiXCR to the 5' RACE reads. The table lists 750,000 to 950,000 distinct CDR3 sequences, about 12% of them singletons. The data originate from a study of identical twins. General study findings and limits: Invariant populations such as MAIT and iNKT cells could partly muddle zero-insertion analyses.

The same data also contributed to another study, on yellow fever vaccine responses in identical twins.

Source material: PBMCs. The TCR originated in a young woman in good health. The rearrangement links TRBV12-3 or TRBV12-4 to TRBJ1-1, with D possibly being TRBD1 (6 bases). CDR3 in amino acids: CASSSDSTGNTEAFF. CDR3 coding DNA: TGTGCCAGCAGTTCGGACAGTACAGGGAACACTGAAGCTTTCTTT.